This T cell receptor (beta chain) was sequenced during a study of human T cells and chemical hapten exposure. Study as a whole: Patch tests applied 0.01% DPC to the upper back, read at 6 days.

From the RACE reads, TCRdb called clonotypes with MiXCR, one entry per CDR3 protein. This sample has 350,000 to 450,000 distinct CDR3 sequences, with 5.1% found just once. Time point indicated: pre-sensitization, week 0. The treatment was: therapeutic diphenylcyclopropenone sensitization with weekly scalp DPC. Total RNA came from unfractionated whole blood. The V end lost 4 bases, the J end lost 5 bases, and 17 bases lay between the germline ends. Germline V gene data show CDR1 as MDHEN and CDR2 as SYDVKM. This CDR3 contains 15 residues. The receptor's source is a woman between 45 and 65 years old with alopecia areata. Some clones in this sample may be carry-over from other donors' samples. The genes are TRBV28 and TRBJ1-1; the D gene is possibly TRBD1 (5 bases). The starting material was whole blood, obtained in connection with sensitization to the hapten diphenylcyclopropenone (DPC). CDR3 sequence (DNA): TGTGCCAGCAGTTCCTGGCGGGGGAGAGGGACTGAAGCTTTCTTT. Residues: CASSSWRGRGTEAFF.